The TCR beta chain under discussion was sequenced for a study of blood T cell repertoires in COVID-19. Using immunoSEQ multiplex PCR, the repertoire was profiled, and TCRdb retains in-frame clones only, with some absent. Among about 150,000 clones listed, approximately 86% were seen once. This clonotype was sampled from a woman in her seventies with acute or convalescent COVID-19. The specimen sequenced was peripheral blood.

The CDR3 nucleotides are TGTGCCAGTAGTCCGGGACAGGGTATTTACGAGCAGTACTTC. Translating it yields CASSPGQGIYEQYF. The rearrangement uses TRBV19 and TRBJ2-7; TRBD1 matches at 9 bases. The CDR3 spans 14 residues. The V and J ends lost 5 bases and 4 bases, in that order; junction bases with no gene match: 6. Germline V gene lookup returns CDR1 LNHDA and CDR2 SQIVND (reference sequence).